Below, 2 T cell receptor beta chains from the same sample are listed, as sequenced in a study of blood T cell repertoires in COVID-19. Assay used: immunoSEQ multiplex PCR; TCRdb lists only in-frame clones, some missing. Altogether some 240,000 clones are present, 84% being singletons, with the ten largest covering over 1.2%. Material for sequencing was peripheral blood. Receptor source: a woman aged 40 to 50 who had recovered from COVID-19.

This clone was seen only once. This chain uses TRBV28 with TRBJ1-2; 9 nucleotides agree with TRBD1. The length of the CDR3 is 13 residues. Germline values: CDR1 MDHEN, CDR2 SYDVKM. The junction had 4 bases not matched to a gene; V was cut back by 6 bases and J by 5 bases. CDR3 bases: TGTGCCAGCAGGGTGGGGACAGGGTATGGCTACACCTTC. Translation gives CASRVGTGYGYTF.

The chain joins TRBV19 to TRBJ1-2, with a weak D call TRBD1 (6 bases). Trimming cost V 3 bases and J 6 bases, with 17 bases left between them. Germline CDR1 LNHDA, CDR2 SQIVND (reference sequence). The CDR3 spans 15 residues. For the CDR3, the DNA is TGTGCCAGTAGTATGAGGGCTCAGGGGATAAATGGCTACACCTTC. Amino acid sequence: CASSMRAQGINGYTF.